The TCR beta chain under discussion was sequenced for a study of beta chain features in type 1 diabetes (dated by TCRdb to the late 2010s). Notes on the research overall: No differences in mean age, gender distribution, total cell number or subset yield were found between patients and healthy donors. A total of 100 million to 110 million sorted cells were examined across all samples, and a strong correlation was observed between cell number per subset and RNA yield. Regulatory and stem cell-like memory subsets were obtained from only 8 patients and about 8 healthy donors, while naive and central memory subsets were obtained from all 30 or so donors. The study compared the TCRB repertoires of sorted circulating CD4+ T cell subsets in recently diagnosed type 1 diabetes patients with those in matched healthy donors. What the research found in general, with its limitations: PCR might favor shorter templates, but patient and control samples were amplified and corrected together, so any skew would affect both groups equally. Patients with type 1 diabetes made fewer insertions and deleted more nucleotides at VDJ recombination sites, implying thymic rearrangement abnormalities. Only small numbers of individuals were included in the HLA sub-analyses, which left unresolved whether HLA type had any influence on TCRB rearrangement. Naive, central memory and regulatory TCRB repertoires appeared more similar among patients than among healthy donors. Type 1 diabetes patients showed a moderate but significant shortening of TCRB CDR3 length in all four CD4+ subsets. Because cDNA was sequenced instead of genomic DNA, highly expressing activated cells could be over-represented, though the groups showed no difference in activation or CD3 levels.

The germline V gene yields SGDLS for CDR1 and YYNGEE for CDR2. Trimming accounts for 0 bases at V and 4 bases at J, while the number of junction bases matched to no gene is 3. Including the terminal cysteine and phenylalanine, the CDR3 comprises 16 residues. Here the CDR3 DNA is all that survives: 48 bases in frame from base 1. All of the isolated RNA was reverse transcribed with the High Capacity cDNA Reverse Transcription Kit, so expressed TCRB transcripts were sequenced. Naive, central memory and regulatory T cell samples underwent deep immunoSEQ sequencing, averaging around 3.9 million total reads per sample. After sorted cells were lysed in RLT buffer, RNA was extracted with DNase-treated RNeasy Micro or Mini kits, with the choice depending on cell number. Each cell subset was processed separately to prevent cross-contamination, with patient and healthy donor samples processed together. The immunoSEQ multiplex PCR was used to amplify TCRB sequences from cDNA, generating 87-bp fragments that spanned the CDR3 region. Sequencing of the amplicons was performed on the Illumina HiSeq platform. The paper's data handling went like this. Synthetic template baselines were used to correct PCR bias computationally, reads within Hamming distance 2 were collapsed together, and singletons that could not be merged were discarded. By aligning reads against IMGT, V, D and J genes, CDR3 length, and insertions or deletions at six rearrangement sites were assigned. Clonotype counts were normalized to sorted cell number within each subset before computing true diversity and Gini coefficients with the tcR R package. The overlap coefficient, calculated on TCRB nucleotide sequences, was used to measure repertoire sharing. As a proxy for the pre-selection repertoire, out-of-frame TCRB sequences from naive cells were analyzed. TCRdb took this table from immuneACCESS and kept in-frame rearrangements with V and J called. Such tables lack part of the clones; where checked against another copy, unresolved V genes explain under half of the gap, and the rest is unexplained. The V and J calls and clone size were taken over from that table, and D and trimming were inferred from the DNA. The sample has 300,000 to 350,000 clones on record, roughly 14% of them singletons. Of the sample, roughly 0.015% falls within the top ten clones.

Details on this clone: The antigen it binds to is not known. No base-level quality is on record; no much larger clone is a single base apart.

Each donor gave one peripheral blood draw, roughly 120 mL on average, collected into heparinised tubes. Naive, central memory, regulatory and stem cell-like memory CD4+ T cells were sorted on a BD FACSAria II using a panel including CD45RO, CCR7, CD25, CD127, CD95 and CD27. Every sorted population had a purity above 95%. PBMCs were isolated immediately by Lymphoprep density gradient centrifugation and stained directly without culture. To minimize batch effects, samples were stained and sorted in pairs, one healthy donor with one patient per experiment. The chain was built from TRBV9 and TRBJ2-2, with 10 bases aligning to TRBD1. The sequenced sample consisted of naive CD4+ T cells from blood. The sample's cell subset or site label, decoded: true naive CD4+ T cells. The clonotype originates from a young woman with type 1 diabetes. The CDR3 protein: CASSVEDRGFTGELFF. The sequenced DNA is TGTGCCAGCAGCGTAGAGGACAGGGGGTTCACCGGGGAGCTGTTTTTT.